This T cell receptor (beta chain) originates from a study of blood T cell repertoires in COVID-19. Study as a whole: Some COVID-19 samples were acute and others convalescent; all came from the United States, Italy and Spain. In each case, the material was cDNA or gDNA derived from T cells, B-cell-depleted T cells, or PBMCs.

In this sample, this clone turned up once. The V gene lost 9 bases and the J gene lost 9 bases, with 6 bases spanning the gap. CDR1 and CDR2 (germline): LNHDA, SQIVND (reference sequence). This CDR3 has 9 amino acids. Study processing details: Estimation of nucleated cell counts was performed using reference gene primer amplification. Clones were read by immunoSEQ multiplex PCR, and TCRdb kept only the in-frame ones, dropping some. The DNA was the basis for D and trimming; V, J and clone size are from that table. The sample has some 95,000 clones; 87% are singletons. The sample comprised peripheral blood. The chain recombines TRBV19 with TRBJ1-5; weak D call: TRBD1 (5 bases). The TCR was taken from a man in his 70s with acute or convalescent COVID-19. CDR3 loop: CASGGPQHF. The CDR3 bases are TGTGCCAGCGGGGGGCCCCAGCATTTT. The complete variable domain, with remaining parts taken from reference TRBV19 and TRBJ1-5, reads DGGITQSPKYLFRKEGQNVTLSCEQNLNHDAMYWYRQDPGQGLRLIYYSQIVNDFQKGDIAEGYSVSREKKESFPLTVTSAQKNPTAFYLCASGGPQHFGDGTRLSIL.